Below are 11 T cell receptor beta chains sequenced from a single sample in a study of post-analysis software for immune sequencing data. Libraries were made from TCR beta cDNA, and they carried unique molecular identifiers. TCRdb itself ran the PCR reads through MiXCR, one entry per CDR3 protein. The table has roughly 400,000 distinct CDR3 sequences, about 39% seen once. Overall study findings and caveats: Five or six TRBV segments, TRBV5-6, TRBV5-1 and TRBV20-1 among them, were found more frequent in patients than controls.

No antigen is known for these receptors. Sequencing was carried out using blood. Receptor source: a girl aged 2 to 10 with multiple sclerosis.

The V gene is TRBV12-3 or TRBV12-4, the J gene TRBJ2-7; TRBD2 matches at 7 bases. The CDR3 covers 14 residues. Trimming removed 5 bases from V and 2 bases from J; junction bases left unmatched: 6. In nucleotides, the CDR3 is TGTGCCAGCAGTGCGTCGGGGGGTCCCTACGAGCAGTACTTC. The encoded protein is CASSASGGPYEQYF.

Note on this clonotype: One end of the junction fails to match germline, which may point to a read error. The chain combines TRBV19 with TRBJ2-1, with D possibly TRBD1 on 5 matching bases. This CDR3 region has 13 residues. CDR1 and CDR2 from the germline V gene are LNHDA and SQIVND (reference sequence). In DNA form, the CDR3 reads TGTGCCGGTAGTAACATAGGGGAAAATGAGCAGTTCTTC. Translated, it gives CAGSNIGENEQFF.

CDR3 nucleotides: TGCGCCAGCAGCCAAGTAGGGCAGTATATCGCAGATACGCAGTATTTT. Amino acid sequence: CASSQVGQYIADTQYF. V is TRBV4-1 and J is TRBJ2-3; D unresolved. Between the trimmed V and J ends, which lost 1 base and 4 bases, there was a span of 15 bases. The CDR3 runs to 16 residues. The germline CDR1 and CDR2 sequences are MGHRA and YSYEKL.

The rearrangement links TRBV20-1 to TRBJ2-7, with a tentative D call TRBD1 (5 bases). Looked up from germline, CDR1 is DFQATT and CDR2 is SNEGSKA (reference sequence). Trimming pared 6 bases from V and 7 bases from J, leaving 19 bases between. This CDR3 has 13 residues. The CDR3 spells CSARQSWGREQYF. The CDR3 DNA sequence: TGCAGTGCAAGACAGTCCTGGGGAAGGGAGCAGTACTTC.

The rearrangement links TRBV20-1 to TRBJ2-7; D gene ambiguous. CDR3 length equals 11 residues. Looked up from germline, CDR1 is DFQATT and CDR2 is SNEGSKA (reference sequence). Trimming took off 2 bases at V and 5 bases at J, with 7 bases between the two ends. The CDR3 DNA sequence: TGCAGTGCTAGACCGGTCCACGAGCAGTACTTC. The encoded protein is CSARPVHEQYF.

The chain combines TRBV5-1 with TRBJ1-1; 9 nucleotides line up with TRBD1. Per the germline V gene, CDR1 is SGHRS and CDR2 is YFSETQ. This CDR3 is 16 amino acids long. The junction had 9 bases not matched to a gene; V was cut back by 2 bases and J by 4 bases. Here the CDR3 reads CASSFYPGQGRTEAFF. The CDR3, as DNA: TGCGCCAGCAGCTTTTATCCGGGACAGGGACGCACTGAAGCTTTCTTT.

The rearrangement uses TRBV5-5 and TRBJ1-2; D gene ambiguous. CDR3 length: 13 amino acids. Between the trimmed V and J ends, which lost 5 bases and 4 bases, there was a span of 12 bases. Per the germline V gene, CDR1 is SGHKS and CDR2 is YYEKEE (reference sequence). This CDR3 is CASRRESGYGYTF. CDR3 nucleotides: TGTGCCAGCAGAAGAGAGTCAGGCTATGGCTACACCTTC.

This clonotype was observed a handful of times. The chain uses TRBV12-3 or TRBV12-4 and TRBJ2-1; D possibly corresponds to TRBD2 (5 bases). The CDR3 totals 17 residues. Trimming removed 2 bases from V and 2 bases from J, with 16 bases in between. The CDR3 DNA reads TGTGCCAGCAGTTTAAATGATGCGGAGGACCCCTACAATGAGCAGTTCTTC. Its translation: CASSLNDAEDPYNEQFF.

This clonotype has more than one count but fewer than ten. This chain connects TRBV7-9 to TRBJ2-1; TRBD2 might be the D (6 bases). The CDR3 has 16 residues. The V gene lost 4 bases and the J gene lost 0 bases, with 13 bases spanning the gap. Germline-derived CDR1 and CDR2 are SEHNR and FQNEAQ (reference sequence). The CDR3 reads CASSSTRSTSYNEQFF. The CDR3 region has the DNA TGTGCCAGCAGCTCGACTAGATCGACCTCCTACAATGAGCAGTTCTTC.

A note on this clonotype: One junction end disagrees with the germline gene, perhaps due to a read error. The V call is TRBV6-2 or TRBV6-3, the J call TRBJ1-2; maybe TRBD1 (5 bases). This CDR3 is built from 17 residues. Germline V gene data show CDR1 as MNHEY and CDR2 as SVGEGT. The CDR3 DNA follows: TGTGTCAGCAGTTTTCTAAGTCAGGGACCATATGAGGATGGCTACACCTTC. It specifies CVSSFLSQGPYEDGYTF.

The gene calls are TRBV28 and TRBJ2-7, with D possibly being TRBD1 (6 bases). The ends were cut back, 8 bases at V and 2 bases at J, with 13 bases in the middle. CDR3 length: 13 residues. CDR1 is MDHEN and CDR2 is SYDVKM in the germline V gene. For the CDR3, the DNA is TGTGCCAGCGAGTGGGGGCCCACCTACGAGCAGTACTTC. Translating gives CASEWGPTYEQYF.